This entry is about one T cell receptor (beta chain). Germline lookup yields CDR1 LNHDA and CDR2 SQIVND (reference sequence). Trimming left V 2 bases short and J 6 bases short, with 16 bases between. This CDR3 comprises 15 residues. This sample is drawn from a study of OX40 agonist ivuxolimab in advanced cancers. Profiling relied on immunoSEQ multiplex PCR, and the TCRdb table lists in-frame clones only, not all of them. Of 67,000 or so clones in the sample, more than 85% were seen once. This receptor was taken from an adult with an advanced solid tumor such as melanoma, head and neck, liver or kidney cancer. The source material was CD4+ or CD8+ T cells sorted from blood, sampled in a trial of the OX40 agonist ivuxolimab. The chain carries TRBV19 and TRBJ1-1, with no clear D. DNA of the CDR3: TGTGCCAGTAGTATAATCGGGGATCGTTCTCCTGAAGCTTTCTTT. Its translation is CASSIIGDRSPEAFF.